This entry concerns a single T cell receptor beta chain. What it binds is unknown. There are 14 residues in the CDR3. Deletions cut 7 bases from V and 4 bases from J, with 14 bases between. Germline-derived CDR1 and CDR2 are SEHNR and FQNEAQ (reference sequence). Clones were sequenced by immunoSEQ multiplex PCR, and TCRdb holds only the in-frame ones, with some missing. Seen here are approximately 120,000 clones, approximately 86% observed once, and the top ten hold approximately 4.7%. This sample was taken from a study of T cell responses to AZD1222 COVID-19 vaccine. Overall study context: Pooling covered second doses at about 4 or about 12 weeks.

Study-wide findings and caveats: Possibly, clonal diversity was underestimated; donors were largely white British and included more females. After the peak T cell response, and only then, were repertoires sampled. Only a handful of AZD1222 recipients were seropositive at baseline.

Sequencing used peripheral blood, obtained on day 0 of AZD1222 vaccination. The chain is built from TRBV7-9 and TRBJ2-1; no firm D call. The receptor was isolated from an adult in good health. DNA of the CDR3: TGTGCCAGCACCTTTCCGGGCCTTTACAATGAGCAGTTCTTC. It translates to CASTFPGLYNEQFF.